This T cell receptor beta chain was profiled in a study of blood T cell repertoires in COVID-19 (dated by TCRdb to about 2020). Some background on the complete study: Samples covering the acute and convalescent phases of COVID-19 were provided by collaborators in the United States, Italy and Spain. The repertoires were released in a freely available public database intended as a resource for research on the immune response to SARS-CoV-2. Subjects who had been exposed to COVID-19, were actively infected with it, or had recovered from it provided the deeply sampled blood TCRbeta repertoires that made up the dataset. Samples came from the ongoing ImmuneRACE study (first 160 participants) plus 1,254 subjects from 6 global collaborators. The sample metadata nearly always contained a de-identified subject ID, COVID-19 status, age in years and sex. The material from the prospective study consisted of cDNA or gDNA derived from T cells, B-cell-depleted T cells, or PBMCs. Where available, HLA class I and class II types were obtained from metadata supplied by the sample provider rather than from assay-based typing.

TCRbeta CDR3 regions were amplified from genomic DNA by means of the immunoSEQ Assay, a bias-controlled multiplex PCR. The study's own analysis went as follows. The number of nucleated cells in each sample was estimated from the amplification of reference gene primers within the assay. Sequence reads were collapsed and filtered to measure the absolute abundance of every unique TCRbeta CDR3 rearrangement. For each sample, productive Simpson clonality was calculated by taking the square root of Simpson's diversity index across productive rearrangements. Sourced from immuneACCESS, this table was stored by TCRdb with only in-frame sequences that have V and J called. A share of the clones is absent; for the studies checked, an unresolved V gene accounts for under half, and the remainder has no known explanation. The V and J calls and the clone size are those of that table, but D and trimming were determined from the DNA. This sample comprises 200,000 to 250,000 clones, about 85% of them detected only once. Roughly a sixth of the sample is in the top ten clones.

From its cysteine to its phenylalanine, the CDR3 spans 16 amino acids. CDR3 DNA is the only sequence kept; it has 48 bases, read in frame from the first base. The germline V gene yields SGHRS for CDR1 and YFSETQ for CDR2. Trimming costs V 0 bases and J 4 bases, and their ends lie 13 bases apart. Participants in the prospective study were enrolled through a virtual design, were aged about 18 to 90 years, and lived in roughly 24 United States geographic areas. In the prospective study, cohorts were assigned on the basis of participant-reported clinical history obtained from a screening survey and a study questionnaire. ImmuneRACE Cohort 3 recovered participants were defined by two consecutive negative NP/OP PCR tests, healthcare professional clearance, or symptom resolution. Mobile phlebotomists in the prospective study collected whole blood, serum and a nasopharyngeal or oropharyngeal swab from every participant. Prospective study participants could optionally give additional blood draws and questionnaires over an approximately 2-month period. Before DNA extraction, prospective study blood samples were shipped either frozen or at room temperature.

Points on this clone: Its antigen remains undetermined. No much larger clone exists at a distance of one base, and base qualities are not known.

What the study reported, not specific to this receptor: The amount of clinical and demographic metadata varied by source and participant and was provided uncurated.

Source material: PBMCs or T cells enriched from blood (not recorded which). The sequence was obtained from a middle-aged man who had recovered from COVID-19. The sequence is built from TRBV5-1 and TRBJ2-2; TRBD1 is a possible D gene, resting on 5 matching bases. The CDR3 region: CASSLVAGFITGELFF. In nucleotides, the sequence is TGCGCCAGCAGCTTGGTGGCAGGGTTCATCACCGGGGAGCTGTTTTTT.